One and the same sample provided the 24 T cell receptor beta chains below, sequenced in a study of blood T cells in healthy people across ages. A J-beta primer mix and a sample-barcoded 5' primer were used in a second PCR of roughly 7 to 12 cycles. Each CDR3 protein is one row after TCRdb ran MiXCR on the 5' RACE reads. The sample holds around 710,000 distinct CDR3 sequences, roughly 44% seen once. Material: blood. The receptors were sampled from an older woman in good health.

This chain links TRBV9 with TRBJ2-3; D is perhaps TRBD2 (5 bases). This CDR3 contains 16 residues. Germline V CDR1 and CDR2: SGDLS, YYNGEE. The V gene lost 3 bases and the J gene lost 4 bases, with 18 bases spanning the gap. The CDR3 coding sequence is TGTGCCAGCAGCGCCCACCTTATGGGAGCCGCAGATACGCAGTATTTT. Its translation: CASSAHLMGAADTQYF.

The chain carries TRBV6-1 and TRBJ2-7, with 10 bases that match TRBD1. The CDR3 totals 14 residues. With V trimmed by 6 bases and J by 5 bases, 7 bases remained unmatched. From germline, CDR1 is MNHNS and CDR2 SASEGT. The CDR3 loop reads CASSRDRGRDEQYF. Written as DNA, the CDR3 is TGTGCCAGCAGCCGGGACAGGGGTAGGGACGAGCAGTACTTC.

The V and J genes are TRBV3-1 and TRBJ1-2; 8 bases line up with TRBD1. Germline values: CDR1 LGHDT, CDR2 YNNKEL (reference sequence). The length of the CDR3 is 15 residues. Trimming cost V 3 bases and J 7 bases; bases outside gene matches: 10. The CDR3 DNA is TGTGCCAGCAGCCATCATTCGGACAGGGAGGGTGGCTACACCTTC. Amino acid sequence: CASSHHSDREGGYTF.

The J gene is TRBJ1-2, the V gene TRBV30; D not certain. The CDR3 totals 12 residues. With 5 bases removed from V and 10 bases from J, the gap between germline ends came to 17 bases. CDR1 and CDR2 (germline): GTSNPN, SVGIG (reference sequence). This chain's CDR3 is CAWGYFPGDYTF. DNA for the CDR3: TGTGCCTGGGGTTATTTCCCGGGAGACTACACCTTC. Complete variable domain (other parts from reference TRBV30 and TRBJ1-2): SQTIHQWPATLVQPVGSPLSLECTVEGTSNPNLYWYRQAAGRGLQLLFYSVGIGQISSEVPQNLSASRPQDRQFILSSKKLLLSDSGFYLCAWGYFPGDYTFGSGTRLTVV.

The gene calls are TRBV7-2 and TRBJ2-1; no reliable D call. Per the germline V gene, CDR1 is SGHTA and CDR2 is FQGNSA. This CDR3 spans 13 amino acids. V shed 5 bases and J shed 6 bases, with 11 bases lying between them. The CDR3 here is CASSPNKANEQFF. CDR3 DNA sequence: TGTGCCAGCAGCCCCAATAAAGCCAATGAGCAGTTCTTC.

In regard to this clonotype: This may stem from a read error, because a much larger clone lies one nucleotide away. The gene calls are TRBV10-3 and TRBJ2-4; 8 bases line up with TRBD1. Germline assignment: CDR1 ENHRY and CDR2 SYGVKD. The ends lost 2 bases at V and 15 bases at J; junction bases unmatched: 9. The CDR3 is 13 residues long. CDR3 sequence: CAISEPGGYERYF. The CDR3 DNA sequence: TGTGCCATCAGTGAGCCAGGGGGCTACGAGCGGTACTTC.

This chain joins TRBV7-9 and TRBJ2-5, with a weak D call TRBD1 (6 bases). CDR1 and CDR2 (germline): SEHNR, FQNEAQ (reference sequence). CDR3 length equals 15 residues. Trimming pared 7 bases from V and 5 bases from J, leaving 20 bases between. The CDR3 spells CASTVPSQGQETQYF. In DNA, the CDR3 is TGTGCCAGCACCGTCCCGTCCCAGGGGCAGGAGACCCAGTACTTC.

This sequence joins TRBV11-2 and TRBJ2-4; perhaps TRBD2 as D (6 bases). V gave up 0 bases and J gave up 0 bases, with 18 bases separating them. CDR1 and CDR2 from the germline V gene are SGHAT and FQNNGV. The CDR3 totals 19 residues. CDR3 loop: CASSLDRVIGSLAKNIQYF. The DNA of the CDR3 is TGTGCCAGCAGCTTAGATCGTGTAATCGGGAGTCTAGCCAAAAACATTCAGTACTTC.

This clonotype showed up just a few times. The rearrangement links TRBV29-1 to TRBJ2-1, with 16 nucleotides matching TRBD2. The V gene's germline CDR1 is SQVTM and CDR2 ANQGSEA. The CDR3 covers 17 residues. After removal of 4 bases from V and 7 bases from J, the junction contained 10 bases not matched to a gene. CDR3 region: CSVAGTSGGAWENEQFF. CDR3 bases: TGCAGCGTTGCAGGGACTAGCGGGGGGGCCTGGGAGAATGAGCAGTTCTTC.

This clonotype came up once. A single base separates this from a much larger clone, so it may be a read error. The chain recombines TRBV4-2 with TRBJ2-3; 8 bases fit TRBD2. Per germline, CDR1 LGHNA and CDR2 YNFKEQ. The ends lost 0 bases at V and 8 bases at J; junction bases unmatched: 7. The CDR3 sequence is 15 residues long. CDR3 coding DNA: TGTGCCAGCAGCCAAGATTGGACTAGCATAGGTACGCAGTATTTT. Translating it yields CASSQDWTSIGTQYF.

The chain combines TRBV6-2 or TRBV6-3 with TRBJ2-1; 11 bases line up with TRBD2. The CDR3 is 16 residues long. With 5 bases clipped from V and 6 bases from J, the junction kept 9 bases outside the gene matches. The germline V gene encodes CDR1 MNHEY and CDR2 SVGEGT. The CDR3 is CASSPYSGREVNEQFF. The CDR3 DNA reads TGTGCCAGCAGTCCTTATAGCGGGAGGGAAGTCAATGAGCAGTTCTTC.

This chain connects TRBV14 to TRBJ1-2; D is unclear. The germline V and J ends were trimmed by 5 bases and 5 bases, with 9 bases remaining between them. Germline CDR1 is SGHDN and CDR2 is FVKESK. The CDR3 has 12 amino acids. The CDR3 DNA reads TGTGCCAGCAGCGACCTCCCTTATGGCTACACCTTC. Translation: CASSDLPYGYTF.

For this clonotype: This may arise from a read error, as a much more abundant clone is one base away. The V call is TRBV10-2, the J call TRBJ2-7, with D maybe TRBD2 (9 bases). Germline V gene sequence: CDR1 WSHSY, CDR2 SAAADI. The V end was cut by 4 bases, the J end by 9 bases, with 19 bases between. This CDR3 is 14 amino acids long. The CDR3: CASSGLAGQDGQYF. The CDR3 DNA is TGCGCCAGCAGTGGTCTAGCGGGACAGGATGGGCAGTACTTC.

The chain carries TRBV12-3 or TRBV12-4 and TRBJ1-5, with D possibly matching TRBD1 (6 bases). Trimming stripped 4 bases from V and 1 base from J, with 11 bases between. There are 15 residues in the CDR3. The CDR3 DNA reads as TGTGCCAGCAGTTCCGAACAGGGAAGCAATCAGCCCCAGCATTTT. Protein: CASSSEQGSNQPQHF.

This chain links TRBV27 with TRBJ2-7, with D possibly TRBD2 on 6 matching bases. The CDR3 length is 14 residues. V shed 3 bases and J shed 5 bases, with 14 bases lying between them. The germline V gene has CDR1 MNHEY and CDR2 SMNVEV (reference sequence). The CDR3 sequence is CASSFGSLRNEQYF. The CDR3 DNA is TGTGCCAGCAGTTTCGGGAGCCTAAGGAACGAGCAGTACTTC.

CDR3 nucleotides: TGTGCCAGCAGCCTATGGACTAGCGGGAGCCGCTCCTACAATGAGCAGTTCTTC. Translating it yields CASSLWTSGSRSYNEQFF. V is TRBV5-6 and J is TRBJ2-1; 13 bases are a match to TRBD2. Germline CDR1 and CDR2: SGHDT and YYEEEE. There are 18 residues in the CDR3. V lost 4 bases and J lost 0; bases outside the gene matches: 7.

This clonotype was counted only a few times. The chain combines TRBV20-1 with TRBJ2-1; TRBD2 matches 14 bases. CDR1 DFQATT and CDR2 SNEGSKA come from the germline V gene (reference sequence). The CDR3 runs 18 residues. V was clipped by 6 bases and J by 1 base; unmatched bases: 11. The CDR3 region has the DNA TGCAGTGCCCTGACTAGCGGGGGGGCCAGGGTATCCTACAATGAGCAGTTCTTC. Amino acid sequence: CSALTSGGARVSYNEQFF.

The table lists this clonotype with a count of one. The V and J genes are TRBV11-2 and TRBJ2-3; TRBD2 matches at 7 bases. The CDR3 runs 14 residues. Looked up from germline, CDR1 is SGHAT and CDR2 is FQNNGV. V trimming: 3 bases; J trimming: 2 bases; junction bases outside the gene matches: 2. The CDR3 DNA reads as TGTGCCAGCAGCTTCCGGGGGGACACAGATACGCAGTATTTT. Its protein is CASSFRGDTDTQYF.

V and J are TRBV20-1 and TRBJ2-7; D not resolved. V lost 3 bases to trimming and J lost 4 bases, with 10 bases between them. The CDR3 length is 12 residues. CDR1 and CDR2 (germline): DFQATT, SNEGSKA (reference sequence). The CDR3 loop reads CSARPTIYEQYF. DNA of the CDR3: TGCAGTGCTAGGCCGACGATTTACGAGCAGTACTTC.

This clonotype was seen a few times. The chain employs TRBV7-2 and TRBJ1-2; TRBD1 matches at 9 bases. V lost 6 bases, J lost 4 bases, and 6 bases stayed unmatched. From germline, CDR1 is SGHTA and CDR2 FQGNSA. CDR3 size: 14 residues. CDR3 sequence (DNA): TGTGCCAGCAGGAACAGGGGGCACGGCTATGGCTACACCTTC. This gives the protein CASRNRGHGYGYTF.

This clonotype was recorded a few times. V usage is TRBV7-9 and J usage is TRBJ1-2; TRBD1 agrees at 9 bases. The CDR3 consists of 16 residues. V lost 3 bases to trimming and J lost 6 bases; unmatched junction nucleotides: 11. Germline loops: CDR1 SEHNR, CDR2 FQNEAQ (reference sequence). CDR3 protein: CASSFMALQGAHGYTF. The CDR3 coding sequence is TGTGCCAGCAGCTTTATGGCCCTACAGGGGGCCCATGGCTACACCTTC.

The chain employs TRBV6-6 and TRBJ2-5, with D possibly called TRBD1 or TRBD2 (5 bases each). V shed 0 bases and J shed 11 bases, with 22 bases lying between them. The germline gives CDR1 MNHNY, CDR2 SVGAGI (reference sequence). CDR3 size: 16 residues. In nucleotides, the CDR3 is TGTGCCAGCAGTTACTCGGCAGGGCCTGCGGGCGATGAGCAGTACTTC. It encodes CASSYSAGPAGDEQYF.

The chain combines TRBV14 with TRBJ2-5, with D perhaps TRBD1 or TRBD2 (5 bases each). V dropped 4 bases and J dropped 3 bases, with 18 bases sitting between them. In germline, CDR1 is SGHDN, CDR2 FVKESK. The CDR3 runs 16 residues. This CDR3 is CASSPRPGPPEETQYF. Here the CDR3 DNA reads TGTGCCAGCAGCCCCCGACCGGGACCCCCGGAAGAGACCCAGTACTTC.

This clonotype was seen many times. The CDR3 DNA is TGCAGTGCTAGAGGACAGGGAAGTGATAGCAATCAGCCCCAGCATTTT. As protein: CSARGQGSDSNQPQHF. The V and J genes are TRBV20-1 and TRBJ1-5, with 7 bases lining up with TRBD1. This CDR3 spans 16 amino acids. With V trimmed by 1 base and J by 0 bases, 6 bases remained unmatched. Germline V gene data show CDR1 as DFQATT and CDR2 as SNEGSKA (reference sequence).